The 30 T cell receptor beta chains below all came from one sample that was sequenced in a study of blood T cell repertoires in COVID-19. Assay used: immunoSEQ multiplex PCR; TCRdb lists only in-frame clones, some missing. Seen here are about 140,000 clones, roughly 88% observed once, and the top ten hold about 11%. Sequenced sample: peripheral blood. The receptor source for this set is a man aged 55-75 years with active or convalescent COVID-19.

This chain links TRBV12-5 with TRBJ2-2; 8 nucleotides line up with TRBD2. V trimming: 3 bases; J trimming: 8 bases; junction bases outside the gene matches: 8. CDR3 length: 15 amino acids. CDR1 is LGHNT, CDR2 FRNRAP, per germline. This chain's CDR3 is CASGFRLAGLGELFF. The DNA of the CDR3 is TGTGCTAGTGGTTTCAGGCTAGCGGGTTTGGGGGAGCTGTTTTTT.

The chain is built from TRBV11-2 and TRBJ1-2; D gene ambiguous. Per the germline V gene, CDR1 is SGHAT and CDR2 is FQNNGV. This CDR3 has 16 residues. Trimming cost V 2 bases and J 4 bases, with 17 bases left between them. CDR3 DNA: TGTGCCAGCAGCTTATCCAGGTATGGATTTGGCTATGGCTACACCTTC. Its protein product is CASSLSRYGFGYGYTF.

The CDR3 sequence is CASSLVPGQGLGTEAFF. CDR3 coding DNA: TGTGCCAGCAGTCTCGTCCCGGGACAGGGCTTGGGCACTGAAGCTTTCTTT. The chain combines TRBV6-2 or TRBV6-3 with TRBJ1-1, with 9 bases identical to TRBD1. The CDR3 extends over 17 amino acids. J gave up 4 bases and V 5 bases, and 14 bases lay outside the gene matches. The V gene's germline CDR1 is MNHEY and CDR2 SVGEGT.

This clone was recorded a few times. The J gene is TRBJ2-7, the V gene TRBV7-2; D uncertain. The CDR3 is 15 residues long. V was trimmed by 0 bases and J by 2 bases, leaving 11 bases between them. Germline CDR1 and CDR2: SGHTA and FQGNSA. CDR3 DNA: TGTGCCAGCAGCTTAGCCACAGCTGCGACCTACGAGCAGTACTTC. This gives the protein CASSLATAATYEQYF.

The CDR3 DNA reads as TGCGCCAGCAGCCACGACAGGCTTACCATCGAGCAGTACTTC. This codes for CASSHDRLTIEQYF. The chain is built from TRBV4-3 and TRBJ2-7, with D maybe TRBD1 (6 bases). V gave up 3 bases and J gave up 6 bases, with 15 bases separating them. The CDR3 has 14 amino acids. Germline CDR1 reads LGHNA; CDR2 reads YSLEER.

The chain is built from TRBV5-6 and TRBJ1-2, with unresolved D. V was pared by 4 bases and J by 7 bases, with 17 bases between. The CDR3 loop spans 14 amino acids. Germline-derived CDR1 and CDR2 are SGHDT and YYEEEE. In DNA, the CDR3 is TGTGCCAGCAGCCGCTTTAGCGGGCGTGGTGGCTACACCTTC. As protein: CASSRFSGRGGYTF.

J is TRBJ1-1 and V is TRBV11-3; 9 bases are shared with TRBD1. V gave up 3 bases and J gave up 1 base; unmatched junction bases: 3. This CDR3 comprises 15 residues. The V gene's germline CDR1 is SGHNT and CDR2 YENEEA. The CDR3 loop reads CASSLGTGKNTEAFF. The CDR3 region has the DNA TGTGCCAGCAGCTTGGGGACAGGGAAGAACACTGAAGCTTTCTTT. Full variable domain (outside the CDR3, taken from reference TRBV11-3 and TRBJ1-1): EAGVVQSPRYKIIEKKQPVAFWCNPISGHNTLYWYLQNLGQGPELLIRYENEEAVDDSQLPKDRFSAERLKGVDSTLKIQPAELGDSAVYLCASSLGTGKNTEAFFGQGTRLTVV.

CDR3 bases: TGTGCCAGCAGCTTACCTGGCACAGATACGCAGTATTTT. Protein sequence: CASSLPGTDTQYF. The V call is TRBV7-2, the J call TRBJ2-3; D is uncertain. Trimming left V 2 bases short and J 1 base short, with 4 bases between. Germline V gene lookup returns CDR1 SGHTA and CDR2 FQGNSA. There are 13 residues in the CDR3.

The gene calls are TRBV7-3 and TRBJ2-1; tentative D call: TRBD2 (5 bases). Per germline, CDR1 SGHTA and CDR2 FQGTGA. The CDR3 extends over 14 amino acids. The germline V and J ends were trimmed by 2 bases and 7 bases, with 12 bases remaining between them. For the CDR3, the DNA is TGTGCCAGCAGCTTAGACCTCCGGGGAAATGAGCAGTTCTTC. This codes for CASSLDLRGNEQFF.

The chain has TRBV5-5 and TRBJ1-2; perhaps TRBD1 as D (5 bases). The CDR3 has 13 amino acids. Germline V lookup: CDR1 SGHKS, CDR2 YYEKEE (reference sequence). The germline V and J ends were trimmed by 4 bases and 2 bases, with 9 bases remaining between them. CDR3 residues: CASSQQVNYGYTF. CDR3 sequence (DNA): TGTGCCAGCAGCCAACAGGTCAACTATGGCTACACCTTC.

V usage is TRBV28 and J usage is TRBJ1-1; D not resolved. V dropped 5 bases and J dropped 2 bases, with 18 bases sitting between them. This CDR3 is 16 amino acids long. Germline V gives CDR1 MDHEN, CDR2 SYDVKM. The CDR3 DNA reads as TGTGCCAGCAGTCCCTACGGGGTGCAGCCTAACACTGAAGCTTTCTTT. Protein sequence: CASSPYGVQPNTEAFF.

The chain employs TRBV4-2 and TRBJ2-2; 9 bases are a match to TRBD1. This CDR3 contains 16 residues. The V gene's germline CDR1 is LGHNA and CDR2 YNFKEQ. Trimming at V came to 3 bases and at J to 5 bases, leaving 7 bases not matched to a gene. CDR3 amino acids: CASSHETGGKTGELFF. As DNA, the CDR3 is TGTGCCAGCAGCCACGAGACAGGGGGAAAGACCGGGGAGCTGTTTTTT.

The V and J genes are TRBV18 and TRBJ1-6; D not certain. Trimming took off 3 bases at V and 6 bases at J, with 9 bases between the two ends. The V gene's germline CDR1 is KGHSH and CDR2 LQKENI. The CDR3 length is 14 residues. This CDR3 is CASSPNEANSPLHF. The DNA for the CDR3 is TGTGCCAGCTCACCTAACGAGGCTAATTCACCCCTCCACTTT.

This chain uses TRBV19 with TRBJ1-5; 8 bases map to TRBD1. Germline V gene sequence: CDR1 LNHDA, CDR2 SQIVND (reference sequence). The CDR3 sequence is 15 residues long. The V gene end was trimmed by 1 base and the J gene end by 5 bases; junction bases not matched to a gene: 4. For the CDR3, the DNA is TGTGCCAGTAGTATAGGTGGCAGGGGGCATCAGCCCCAGCATTTT. Amino acid sequence: CASSIGGRGHQPQHF.

The rearrangement links TRBV18 to TRBJ1-1; 7 bases align to TRBD1. The CDR3 has 15 residues. V lost 3 bases to trimming and J lost 0 bases; unmatched junction nucleotides: 4. Germline lookup yields CDR1 KGHSH and CDR2 LQKENI. CDR3 DNA sequence: TGTGCCAGCTCACCCAAGGGGGCGATGAACACTGAAGCTTTCTTT. Amino acids: CASSPKGAMNTEAFF.

V and J are TRBV3-1 (or the pseudogene TRBV3-2) and TRBJ2-7; TRBD2 aligns across 7 bases. CDR1 is LGHDT, CDR2 YNNKEL, per germline (reference sequence). V lost 4 bases to trimming and J lost 6 bases; unmatched junction nucleotides: 6. The CDR3 covers 13 residues. The CDR3, as DNA: TGTGCCAGCAGCCGTGATACGGGAGGCGAGCAGTACTTC. Residues: CASSRDTGGEQYF.

The genes are TRBV4-1 and TRBJ2-4, with D hard to call. Germline V lookup: CDR1 MGHRA, CDR2 YSYEKL. The CDR3 spans 12 residues. V lost 0 bases and J 13 bases, leaving 10 bases between the germline ends. The CDR3 sequence: CASSQEGEAQYF. The CDR3 bases are TGCGCCAGCAGCCAAGAAGGAGAGGCGCAGTACTTC.

The chain couples TRBV19 to TRBJ2-3; TRBD1 agrees at 7 bases. The CDR3 has 13 amino acids. Germline V CDR1 and CDR2: LNHDA, SQIVND (reference sequence). V shed 6 bases, J shed 6 bases, and the junction held 6 bases outside the gene matches. The DNA of the CDR3 is TGTGCCAGTAGACCGACAGGGATGGATACGCAGTATTTT. Protein: CASRPTGMDTQYF.

The CDR3 protein is CASSLVGSYEQYF. The CDR3 coding sequence is TGTGCCAGCAGCTTAGTTGGCAGCTACGAGCAGTACTTC. V usage is TRBV11-2 and J usage is TRBJ2-7, with D unclear. The ends were cut back, 1 base at V and 3 bases at J, with 7 bases in the middle. CDR1 is SGHAT, CDR2 FQNNGV, per germline. The CDR3 runs 13 residues.

The chain has TRBV15 and TRBJ1-6; the D is unclear. V was trimmed by 2 bases and J by 7 bases, leaving 9 bases between them. The length of the CDR3 is 14 residues. Germline V gene sequence: CDR1 LNHNV, CDR2 YYDKDF (reference sequence). CDR3 loop: CATSRYSLNSPLHF. CDR3 bases: TGTGCCACCAGCAGATATTCCTTAAATTCACCCCTCCACTTT.

The V and J genes are TRBV14 and TRBJ2-5, with D possibly TRBD2 on 5 matching bases. V lost 6 bases and J lost 2, with 16 bases in between. Germline values: CDR1 SGHDN, CDR2 FVKESK. CDR3 length: 15 amino acids. Here the CDR3 reads CASSPGWTLQETQYF. The CDR3 DNA sequence: TGTGCCAGCAGTCCGGGCTGGACTTTACAAGAGACCCAGTACTTC.

This clone has just a few counts. The chain combines TRBV6-2 or TRBV6-3 with TRBJ2-7; 8 nucleotides agree with TRBD2. CDR3 size: 16 residues. Germline loops: CDR1 MNHEY, CDR2 SVGEGT. J gave up 0 bases and V 5 bases, and 9 bases lay outside the gene matches. CDR3 bases: TGTGCCAGCAGTAGAGCGGGGGCCCAAAGCTCCTACGAGCAGTACTTC. Amino acid sequence: CASSRAGAQSSYEQYF.

The CDR3 loop reads CTSQTDFHTGELFF. The CDR3 nucleotides read TGCACCAGTCAGACGGACTTTCACACCGGGGAGCTGTTTTTT. V usage is TRBV1 and J usage is TRBJ2-2; the table's TRBD2 call for D was not verified on the DNA. TRBV1 is labeled a pseudogene. CDR3 length: 14 amino acids.

This sequence joins TRBV6-2 or TRBV6-3 and TRBJ2-6, with 14 positions matching TRBD2. The CDR3 has 19 amino acids. Trimming removed 5 bases from V and 0 bases from J; junction bases left unmatched: 6. CDR1 and CDR2 (germline): MNHEY, SVGEGT. The CDR3 protein is CASSNGLAGGISGANVLTF. CDR3 nucleotide sequence: TGTGCCAGCAGTAATGGACTAGCGGGAGGAATCTCTGGGGCCAACGTCCTGACTTTC.

This rearrangement joins TRBV6-5 to TRBJ1-2, with D maybe TRBD1 (6 bases). Germline CDR1 is MNHEY and CDR2 is SVGAGI. CDR3 size: 14 residues. Between the trimmed V and J ends, which lost 6 bases and 2 bases, there was a span of 13 bases. CDR3 in DNA: TGTGCCAGCAGCCAGGGGCGCGGGAACTATGGCTACACCTTC. This translates into CASSQGRGNYGYTF.

V and J are TRBV27 and TRBJ1-6, with TRBD1 identical over 8 bases. With 5 bases clipped from V and 5 bases from J, the junction kept 8 bases outside the gene matches. The CDR3 has 16 residues. Germline CDR1 MNHEY, CDR2 SMNVEV (reference sequence). CDR3 DNA sequence: TGTGCCAGCAGTCTAGGACAGGGTGTTAATAATTCACCCCTCCACTTT. Residues: CASSLGQGVNNSPLHF.

The V gene is TRBV5-5, the J gene TRBJ1-5; possible D gene TRBD1, 6 bases. This CDR3 spans 14 amino acids. The ends were cut back, 0 bases at V and 11 bases at J, with 15 bases in the middle. Germline-derived CDR1 and CDR2 are SGHKS and YYEKEE (reference sequence). In nucleotides, the CDR3 is TGTGCCAGCAGCTTGGAGGCAGGGGTCCTTACCCAGCATTTT. It specifies CASSLEAGVLTQHF.

The V gene is TRBV10-2, the J gene TRBJ2-7; TRBD1 agrees at 8 bases. The germline CDR1 and CDR2 sequences are WSHSY and SAAADI. This CDR3 comprises 11 residues. Trimming took 11 bases from V and 5 from J; bases not matched to a gene: 5. The CDR3 DNA follows: TGCGCCGGAGGACAGGGCGACGAGCAGTACTTC. This sequence encodes CAGGQGDEQYF.

The rearrangement joins TRBV19 to TRBJ2-3, with 12 bases lining up with TRBD2. CDR3 size: 17 residues. The germline V gene has CDR1 LNHDA and CDR2 SQIVND (reference sequence). The V segment lost 6 bases and the J segment 2 bases; nucleotides outside the gene matches: 9. The CDR3 here is CASRPSGLAGHTDTQYF. The CDR3 region has the DNA TGTGCCAGTAGACCTAGTGGACTAGCGGGACACACAGATACGCAGTATTTT.

CDR3 region: CASRPSGDGYTF. The DNA for the CDR3 is TGTGCCAGCAGGCCTAGCGGTGATGGCTACACCTTC. The gene calls are TRBV28 and TRBJ1-2; the D is unclear. This CDR3 region has 12 residues. CDR1 and CDR2 (germline): MDHEN, SYDVKM. V was pared by 6 bases and J by 6 bases, with 11 bases between.